The 19 T cell receptor beta chains reported below all come from one sample, sequenced in a study of memory CD4+ T cells and cytomegalovirus serostatus. The sort gate was single viable CD3+CD4+CD8-CD45RO+ cells for memory CD4+ T cells. Sequencing used immunoSEQ multiplex PCR; TCRdb keeps in-frame clones, though not all of them. The data contain around 53,000 clones, around 80% of them singletons. Sequences were obtained from memory CD4+ T cells from blood. The receptors come from an adult in good health and CMV-seropositive.

The rearrangement links TRBV16 to TRBJ2-1; D may be TRBD1 (5 bases). This CDR3 is built from 15 residues. Trimming pared 7 bases from V and 2 bases from J, leaving 15 bases between. Germline loops: CDR1 KGHSY, CDR2 FQNENV. The CDR3 DNA reads TGTGCCAGCACCCCATCAGCGACAGCCTACAATGAGCAGTTCTTC. Its protein is CASTPSATAYNEQFF.

This clone was counted a single time. This rearrangement joins TRBV11-2 to TRBJ1-3; D is unclear. Germline assignment: CDR1 SGHAT and CDR2 FQNNGV. This CDR3 spans 15 amino acids. The V gene lost 0 bases and the J gene lost 4 bases, with 10 bases spanning the gap. The CDR3 sequence: CASSLERHTGNTIYF. The CDR3 bases are TGTGCCAGCAGCTTAGAGAGACATACAGGAAACACCATATATTTT.

This sequence joins TRBV7-2 and TRBJ1-1; D remains ambiguous. This CDR3 region has 12 residues. Germline V gives CDR1 SGHTA, CDR2 FQGNSA. V lost 5 bases and J lost 5, with 9 bases in between. CDR3 region: CASSPLGTEAFF. CDR3 DNA: TGTGCCAGCAGCCCATTAGGAACTGAAGCTTTCTTT.

The chain has TRBV6-1 and TRBJ2-2; unclear D gene. CDR1 and CDR2 (germline): MNHNS, SASEGT. V was pared by 4 bases and J by 9 bases, with 15 bases between. This CDR3 has 14 amino acids. The CDR3 loop reads CASSVDGVSRELFF. CDR3 coding DNA: TGTGCCAGCAGTGTCGACGGAGTTAGCCGGGAGCTGTTTTTT.

The chain employs TRBV19 and TRBJ2-1; TRBD2 matches 12 bases. This CDR3 region has 15 residues. The germline CDR1 and CDR2 sequences are LNHDA and SQIVND (reference sequence). With 5 bases clipped from V and 5 bases from J, the junction kept 4 bases outside the gene matches. The CDR3 loop is CASSQTSGRHNEQFF. In DNA, the CDR3 is TGTGCCAGTAGTCAGACTAGCGGGAGACACAATGAGCAGTTCTTC.

The chain uses TRBV2 and TRBJ2-5; D is perhaps TRBD1 or TRBD2 (6 bases each). Germline values: CDR1 SNHLY, CDR2 FYNNEI. The CDR3 length is 15 residues. Trimming took 4 bases from V and 5 from J, leaving 17 bases between them. CDR3 nucleotides: TGTGCCAGCAGTGTTCCCGGGGGCAGGTCTGAGACCCAGTACTTC. Its protein is CASSVPGGRSETQYF.

A remark on this clone: The final CDR3 position lacks the conserved phenylalanine or tryptophan, pointing to a likely read error. It is unclear where the CDR3 begins or ends on the DNA, so no DNA is shown, and the CDR3 is as TCRdb lists it. The chain combines TRBV21-1 with TRBJ2-7; the D call in the table, TRBD1, was not verified against the DNA. TRBV21-1 is deemed a pseudogene. The CDR3 is 10 amino acids in total, end residues counted. CDR3 loop: CASRVRDSRL.

CDR3 nucleotide sequence: TGTGCCAGCAGCTTCGGGTCGACGGCTAATGAAAAACTGTTTTTT. This codes for CASSFGSTANEKLFF. The chain employs TRBV7-2 and TRBJ1-4; D unclear. CDR1 and CDR2 (germline): SGHTA, FQGNSA. V was shortened by 3 bases and J by 3 bases, with 11 bases between the two germline ends. The CDR3 totals 15 residues.

This clone showed up just once. V gene TRBV27 combines with J gene TRBJ2-7; D gene ambiguous. Trimming took off 4 bases at V and 2 bases at J, with 21 bases between the two ends. Germline V gives CDR1 MNHEY, CDR2 SMNVEV (reference sequence). The CDR3 is made up of 17 amino acids. CDR3 DNA sequence: TGTGCCAGCAGTTACGCCGCGGTCCCCGGTAGCCCCTACGAGCAGTACTTC. It is translated as CASSYAAVPGSPYEQYF.

The V call is TRBV18, the J call TRBJ2-5; TRBD1 might be the D (5 bases). CDR1 and CDR2 (germline): KGHSH, LQKENI. The V and J ends lost 3 bases and 4 bases respectively, with 12 bases between them. The CDR3 extends over 14 amino acids. DNA for the CDR3: TGTGCCAGCTCACCGGGGCAGGGTGTAGAGACCCAGTACTTC. Amino acids: CASSPGQGVETQYF. Complete variable domain (other parts from reference TRBV18 and TRBJ2-5): NAGVMQNPRHLVRRRGQEARLRCSPMKGHSHVYWYRQLPEEGLKFMVYLQKENIIDESGMPKERFSAEFPKEGPSILRIQQVVRGDSAAYFCASSPGQGVETQYFGPGTRLLVL.

V usage is TRBV11-2 and J usage is TRBJ1-2; D might be TRBD1 (6 bases). Trimming removed 3 bases from V and 1 base from J, with 15 bases in between. Germline CDR1 SGHAT, CDR2 FQNNGV. The CDR3 sequence is 16 residues long. For the CDR3, the DNA is TGTGCCAGCAGCTTGCCCGTCCGGGACAATAACTATGGCTACACCTTC. Amino acids: CASSLPVRDNNYGYTF.

V usage is TRBV7-2 and J usage is TRBJ1-5, with TRBD1 as a possible D gene (6 bases). With 5 bases removed from V and 5 bases from J, the gap between germline ends came to 19 bases. Germline CDR1 and CDR2: SGHTA and FQGNSA. The CDR3 is 16 amino acids. The CDR3 reads CASSPRRQDFDQPQHF. For the CDR3, the DNA is TGTGCCAGCAGCCCACGCCGACAGGATTTTGATCAGCCCCAGCATTTT.

CDR3 protein: CARSLGTSDKNYGYTF. The CDR3 nucleotides are TGTGCCAGAAGCTTGGGGACATCGGACAAGAACTATGGCTACACCTTC. The genes are TRBV5-3 and TRBJ1-2, with D possibly being TRBD1 (5 bases). TRBV5-3 is noted as an ORF with a role that remains uncertain. The CDR3 consists of 16 residues. Between the trimmed V and J ends, which lost 0 bases and 2 bases, there was a span of 14 bases.

The chain recombines TRBV7-2 with TRBJ2-5, with TRBD2 matching over 8 bases. CDR3 length equals 14 residues. After removal of 3 bases from V and 2 bases from J, the junction contained 2 bases not matched to a gene. Germline CDR1 reads SGHTA; CDR2 reads FQGNSA. The CDR3 sequence: CASSFGGAQETQYF. CDR3 bases: TGTGCCAGCAGCTTCGGGGGGGCACAAGAGACCCAGTACTTC.

The chain joins TRBV27 to TRBJ2-2, with D tentatively TRBD2 (5 bases). Trimming took 3 bases from V and 2 from J, leaving 13 bases between them. Germline values: CDR1 MNHEY, CDR2 SMNVEV (reference sequence). The CDR3 has 16 residues. The CDR3 sequence: CASSFGFGGNTGELFF. The CDR3 DNA reads as TGTGCCAGCAGTTTTGGATTTGGAGGCAACACCGGGGAGCTGTTTTTT.

The DNA for the CDR3 is TGTGCCAGCAGCGTAGGGGCAGGGGGTGCCTACGAGCAGTACTTC. This sequence encodes CASSVGAGGAYEQYF. J is TRBJ2-7 and V is TRBV9; 7 bases align to TRBD1. CDR1 and CDR2 (germline): SGDLS, YYNGEE. Trimming cost V 0 bases and J 2 bases; bases outside gene matches: 5. This CDR3 contains 15 residues.

The rearrangement uses TRBV9 and TRBJ2-1; 8 positions match TRBD1. The CDR3 has 22 amino acids. Germline CDR1 reads SGDLS; CDR2 reads YYNGEE. Unmatched junction bases numbered 32, after V lost 9 bases and J lost 3 bases. The CDR3 DNA reads as TGTGCCATATGCCTCGGGAGTATCGGGGACAGGATTGTGAGTGGGTACTACAATGAGCAGTTCTTC. Translation gives CAICLGSIGDRIVSGYYNEQFF. Drawing the rest from reference TRBV9 and TRBJ2-1, the complete variable domain is DSGVTQTPKHLITATGQRVTLRCSPRSGDLSVYWYQQSLDQGLQFLIQYYNGEERAKGNILERFSAQQFPDLHSELNLSSLELGDSALYFCAICLGSIGDRIVSGYYNEQFFGPGTRLTVL.

The chain is built from TRBV7-8 and TRBJ2-5; D call uncertain. The CDR3 extends over 14 amino acids. V gave up 1 base and J gave up 5 bases, with 11 bases separating them. CDR1 and CDR2 from the germline V gene are SGHVS and FQNEAQ. In nucleotides, the CDR3 is TGTGCCAGCAGCTTAGGTACAGTCAGGGAGACCCAGTACTTC. Residues: CASSLGTVRETQYF.

This clone was recorded only once. V usage is TRBV28 and J usage is TRBJ2-7; D remains unclear. The CDR3 runs 12 residues. Trimming removed 7 bases at V and 4 bases at J, with 11 bases between. Per germline, CDR1 MDHEN and CDR2 SYDVKM. The DNA for the CDR3 is TGTGCCAGCAAGGGCTCTAGATACGAGCAGTACTTC. This sequence encodes CASKGSRYEQYF.